The present T cell receptor beta chain was sequenced within a study of T cells after posttransplantation cyclophosphamide. The CDR3 runs to 15 residues. Per the germline V gene, CDR1 is LGHNA and CDR2 is YSLEER. V shed 4 bases and J 7 bases; nucleotides not matched to a gene: 10. Profiled with immunoSEQ multiplex PCR; TCRdb holds only in-frame clones, not every one. There are about 3,300 clones in the sample, none observed a single time. Treatment was busulfan-fludarabine conditioning, a marrow graft, and cyclophosphamide on days +3 and +4. In its sample, this clone was seen many times. Its antigen is undetermined. Study outcomes and limitations: TRB clonality was highly associated with recipient CMV seropositivity and reactivation. Donor CD8+ memory clones often dominated recipient blood repertoires at later times. Tissue-infiltrating T cells from skin or gut overlapped little with blood T cells.

Sequenced here: PBMCs, sampled after allogeneic stem cell transplant with posttransplant cyclophosphamide. The sequence derives from a male patient aged 30 to 39 who received an allogeneic stem cell transplant from a related donor, was CMV-positive, and had acute GVHD only. Some T cells may be the graft donor's. The V gene is TRBV4-3, the J gene TRBJ1-2; 9 bases fit TRBD1. The CDR3 loop is CASSPTTGGDFGYTF. CDR3 bases: TGCGCCAGCAGCCCAACCACAGGGGGCGATTTTGGCTACACCTTC.